One T cell receptor (beta chain) is described in this entry. TCR beta sequences were obtained from blood CD8+ and CD4+ T cells. Random hexamers were used to reverse transcribe roughly 0.45 to 1 ug of RNA. Amplification of TCR beta CDR3 used immunoSEQ multiplex PCR across 54 Vbeta and 13 Jbeta. Using its own MiXCR run on the immunoSEQ multiplex PCR reads, TCRdb lists one record per CDR3 protein. The sample holds just over 150,000 distinct CDR3 sequences; 95% to 96% are singletons and the top ten take approximately 0.15%. Trimming stripped 4 bases from V and 8 bases from J, with 18 bases between. The CDR3 spans 15 residues. Germline CDR1 SGDLS, CDR2 YYNGEE. This sample is drawn from a study of CD8 T cells in Susac syndrome.

The sequence was obtained from a human donor with multiple sclerosis. The sample taken for sequencing was CD8+ T cells from PBMCs. The rearrangement joins TRBV9 to TRBJ1-4; possible D gene TRBD1, 6 bases. The CDR3 reads CASSRPGTIREKLFF. CDR3 DNA sequence: TGTGCCAGCAGCAGACCCGGGACAATCCGGGAAAAACTGTTTTTT.